This T cell receptor beta chain is drawn from a study of cytomegalovirus exposure and HLA in healthy donors. In the PCR, 60 Vbeta and 13 Jbeta primers were used. Clones were read by immunoSEQ multiplex PCR, and TCRdb kept only the in-frame ones, dropping some. The sample gives roughly 90,000 clones, over 60% of which show up once; about 4.6% is in the top ten. The CDR3 is 16 residues long. V was shortened by 0 bases and J by 8 bases, with 17 bases between the two germline ends. Per the germline V gene, CDR1 is SGHAT and CDR2 is FQNNGV. The sample taken for sequencing was PBMCs. The TCR was taken from a woman between 35 and 50 years old in good health and CMV-seropositive. The J gene is TRBJ2-1, the V gene TRBV11-2, with D maybe TRBD1 (6 bases). The CDR3 here is CASSLDPGHNLDEQFF. CDR3 nucleotides: TGTGCCAGCAGCTTAGATCCGGGACATAACCTCGATGAGCAGTTCTTC.